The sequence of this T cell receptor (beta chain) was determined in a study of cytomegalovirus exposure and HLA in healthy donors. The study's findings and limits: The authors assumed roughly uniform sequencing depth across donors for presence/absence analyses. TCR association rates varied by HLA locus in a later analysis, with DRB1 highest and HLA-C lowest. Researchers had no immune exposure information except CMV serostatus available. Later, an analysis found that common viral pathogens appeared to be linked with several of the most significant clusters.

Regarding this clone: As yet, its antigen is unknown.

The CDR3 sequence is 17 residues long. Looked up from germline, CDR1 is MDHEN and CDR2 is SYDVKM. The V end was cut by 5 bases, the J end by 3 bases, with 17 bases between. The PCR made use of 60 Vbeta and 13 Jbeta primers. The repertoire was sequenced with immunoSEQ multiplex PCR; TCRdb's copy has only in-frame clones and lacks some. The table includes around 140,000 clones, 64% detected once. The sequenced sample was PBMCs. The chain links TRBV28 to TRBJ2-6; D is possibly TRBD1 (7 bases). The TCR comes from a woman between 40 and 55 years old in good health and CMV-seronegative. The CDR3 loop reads CASSVPTGEVGANVLTF. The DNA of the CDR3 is TGTGCCAGCAGTGTACCCACAGGGGAGGTTGGGGCCAACGTCCTGACTTTC.